This T cell receptor beta chain originates from a study of post-analysis software for immune sequencing data. Overall study: The study covered relapsing-remitting, secondary progressive and progressive-relapsing courses of multiple sclerosis. General observations from the study: Controls showed lower frequencies than patients for roughly five TRBV segments, and TRBV5-6, TRBV5-1 and TRBV20-1 were among these. The normalized Chao1 diversity of multiple sclerosis patients was significantly lower than that of controls.

As regards this clonotype: Its target is unknown.

TCR beta cDNA libraries included unique molecular identifiers. There were 1 to 10 million T cells, and 400,000 to 650,000 cDNA molecules came from them. TCRdb re-called the PCR reads with MiXCR, one entry per CDR3 protein. The data show 820,000 or so distinct CDR3 sequences, with about 57% seen just once and around 4.5% held by the top ten. V shed 3 bases and J 8 bases; nucleotides not matched to a gene: 3. Germline V gene data show CDR1 as LNHDA and CDR2 as SQIVND (reference sequence). The CDR3 totals 12 residues. The TCR comes from a girl under 18 with multiple sclerosis. The sequenced sample consisted of blood. The V call is TRBV19, the J call TRBJ1-2, with TRBD1 matching 7 bases. CDR3 loop: CASSILGGGYTF. The DNA of the CDR3 is TGTGCCAGTAGTATTTTAGGGGGCGGCTACACCTTC.